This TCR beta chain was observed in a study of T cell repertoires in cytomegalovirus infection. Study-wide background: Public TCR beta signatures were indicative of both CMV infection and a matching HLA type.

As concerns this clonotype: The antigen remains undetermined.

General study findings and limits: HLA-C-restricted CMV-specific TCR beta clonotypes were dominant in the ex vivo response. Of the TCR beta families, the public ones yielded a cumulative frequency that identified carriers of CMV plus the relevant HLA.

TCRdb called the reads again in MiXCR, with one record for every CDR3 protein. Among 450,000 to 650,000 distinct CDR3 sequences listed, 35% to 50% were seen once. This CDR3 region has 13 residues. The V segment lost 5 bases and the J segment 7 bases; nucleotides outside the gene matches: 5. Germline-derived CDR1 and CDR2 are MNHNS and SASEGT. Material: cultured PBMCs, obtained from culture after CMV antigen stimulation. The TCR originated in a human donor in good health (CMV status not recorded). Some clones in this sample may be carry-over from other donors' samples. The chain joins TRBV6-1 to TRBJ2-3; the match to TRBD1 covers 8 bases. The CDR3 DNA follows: TGTGCCAGCAGTCAGACAGGGGCAAATACGCAGTATTTT. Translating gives CASSQTGANTQYF.